The present T cell receptor (beta chain) was sequenced within a study of cytomegalovirus exposure and HLA in healthy donors. Study context: Early on, a data release was issued that held approximately 78 million unique TCRs from HLA-typed donors. Study conclusions and caveats: Most TCR sequences were seen very rarely across donors, but some public TCRs occurred in many. Later work found that TCR association rates differed between HLA loci; DRB1 had the most and HLA-C the fewest.

The PCR made use of 60 Vbeta and 13 Jbeta primers. Libraries were prepared by immunoSEQ multiplex PCR; TCRdb keeps only in-frame clonotypes and omits some of them. The sample yields 140,000 to 150,000 clones, around 80% seen once. As concerns this clone: What it recognizes is unknown.

This CDR3 contains 17 residues. CDR1 and CDR2 from the germline V gene are SGHTA and FQGNSA. Trimming cost V 5 bases and J 3 bases; bases outside gene matches: 12. This clonotype was sampled from a man in his forties in good health and CMV-seronegative. The V and J genes are TRBV7-2 and TRBJ1-5; TRBD1 agrees at 8 bases. Sequenced: PBMCs. The CDR3 is CASSPRQGLIPNQPQHF. In DNA form, the CDR3 reads TGTGCCAGCAGCCCTAGACAGGGGCTGATACCCAATCAGCCCCAGCATTTT.